A selection of T cell receptor beta chains follows, all from one sample in a study of cytomegalovirus exposure and HLA in healthy donors. Measured with immunoSEQ multiplex PCR; TCRdb has only the in-frame clones, and not every one. This listing includes 130,000 or so clones. Sequencing was performed on PBMCs. These receptors all come from a woman in her thirties or forties in good health and CMV-seropositive. CDR3s include the opening cysteine and the closing phenylalanine or tryptophan. Each record gives: V gene, J gene, D gene, CDR3 protein, CDR3 DNA. A D gene is named only where the DNA matches it firmly.

V: TRBV7-6; J: TRBJ2-1; D: TRBD2; CDR3: CASVLAAATISYNEQFF; DNA: TGTGCCAGCGTCCTAGCGGCCGCGACTATATCCTACAATGAGCAGTTCTTC
V: TRBV2; J: TRBJ2-2; D: TRBD1; CDR3: CASTGDRGDTGELFF; DNA: TGTGCCAGCACGGGGGACAGGGGGGATACCGGGGAGCTGTTTTTT
V: TRBV29-1; J: TRBJ2-3; D: TRBD2; CDR3: CSVRLGLVADTQYF; DNA: TGCAGCGTTAGACTGGGACTAGTCGCAGATACGCAGTATTTT
V: TRBV6-1; J: TRBJ1-2; D: -; CDR3: CASTARGAVYGYTF; DNA: TGTGCCAGCACCGCCCGGGGGGCAGTCTATGGCTACACCTTC
V: TRBV7-2; J: TRBJ2-7; D: TRBD1; CDR3: CASSLGQGAYEQYF; DNA: TGTGCCAGCAGCCTTGGGCAGGGGGCATACGAGCAGTACTTC
V: TRBV2; J: TRBJ1-1; D: TRBD1; CDR3: CASFPGQGRMNTEAFF; DNA: TGTGCCAGTTTTCCGGGACAGGGGAGAATGAACACTGAAGCTTTCTTT
V: TRBV19; J: TRBJ1-1; D: -; CDR3: CASGFGGAVMNTEAFF; DNA: TGTGCCAGTGGGTTCGGTGGAGCGGTAATGAACACTGAAGCTTTCTTT
V: TRBV18; J: TRBJ2-1; D: TRBD1; CDR3: CASSQLDRVSEQFF; DNA: TGTGCCAGCTCACAACTGGACAGGGTATCTGAGCAGTTCTTC
V: TRBV30; J: TRBJ1-1; D: -; CDR3: CAWRAGFNTEAFF; DNA: TGTGCCTGGAGGGCAGGGTTTAACACTGAAGCTTTCTTT
V: TRBV11-3; J: TRBJ2-3; D: TRBD2; CDR3: CASSAWTSGRDTDTQYF; DNA: TGTGCCAGCAGCGCCTGGACTAGCGGGAGGGACACAGATACGCAGTATTTT
V: TRBV5-1; J: TRBJ2-3; D: -; CDR3: CASTWDGTSSTDTQYF; DNA: TGCGCCAGCACCTGGGACGGGACTTCGAGCACAGATACGCAGTATTTT
V: TRBV6-5; J: TRBJ2-7; D: -; CDR3: CASSYSAVGGTFEQYF; DNA: TGTGCCAGCAGTTACTCAGCGGTTGGCGGGACCTTCGAGCAGTACTTC
V: TRBV18; J: TRBJ1-2; D: -; CDR3: CASSASGTQPFYGYTF; DNA: TGTGCCAGCTCAGCATCCGGGACACAGCCCTTTTATGGCTACACCTTC
V: TRBV5-1; J: TRBJ2-2; D: -; CDR3: CASSLVRSEKGPLPGELFF; DNA: TGCGCCAGCAGCTTGGTACGGTCAGAGAAGGGGCCCCTCCCCGGGGAGCTGTTTTTT
V: TRBV27; J: TRBJ1-2; D: -; CDR3: CASSPGTPGGGYTF; DNA: TGTGCCAGCAGTCCGGGGACACCCGGCGGCGGCTACACCTTC
V: TRBV2; J: TRBJ1-5; D: TRBD1; CDR3: CASKPGQGNWEPQHF; DNA: TGTGCCAGCAAACCGGGACAGGGGAATTGGGAGCCCCAGCATTTT
V: TRBV7-9; J: TRBJ1-2; D: TRBD1; CDR3: CASSLATPRGDRAYGYTF; DNA: TGTGCCAGCAGCTTAGCTACTCCCCGAGGAGACAGGGCCTATGGCTACACCTTC
V: TRBV5-6; J: TRBJ2-1; D: TRBD2; CDR3: CASVLAGDRDEQFF; DNA: TGTGCCAGCGTCCTAGCGGGAGATAGAGATGAGCAGTTCTTC
V: TRBV12-5; J: TRBJ2-7; D: -; CDR3: CARRSPYEQYF; DNA: TGTGCTAGACGGAGCCCCTACGAGCAGTACTTC
V: TRBV27; J: TRBJ2-7; D: TRBD2; CDR3: CASRKAAGGNEQYF; DNA: TGTGCCAGCAGGAAAGCGGCGGGAGGGAACGAGCAGTACTTC
V: TRBV30; J: TRBJ1-3; D: -; CDR3: CAWSLGERNTIYF; DNA: TGTGCCTGGAGTTTAGGGGAACGAAACACCATATATTTT
V: TRBV6-1; J: TRBJ1-1; D: -; CDR3: CASTIRGWSTEAFF; DNA: TGTGCCAGCACTATCAGGGGCTGGAGTACGGAAGCTTTCTTT
V: TRBV7-9; J: TRBJ1-3; D: -; CDR3: CASSRTDSGNTIYF; DNA: TGTGCCAGCAGCAGGACGGACAGCGGAAACACCATATATTTT
V: TRBV7-8; J: TRBJ2-5; D: -; CDR3: CASQRGLQETQYF; DNA: TGTGCCAGCCAGAGGGGACTCCAAGAGACCCAGTACTTC
V: TRBV30; J: TRBJ1-4; D: -; CDR3: CAWSQILGFNEKLFF; DNA: TGTGCCTGGAGTCAAATTCTAGGATTTAATGAAAAACTGTTTTTT
V: TRBV19; J: TRBJ2-2; D: -; CDR3: CASRVIQGAGELFF; DNA: TGTGCCAGTAGGGTGATACAGGGCGCCGGGGAGCTGTTTTTT
V: TRBV30; J: TRBJ1-4; D: -; CDR3: CAWSSQTNEKLFF; DNA: TGTGCCTGGAGTTCCCAGACTAATGAAAAACTGTTTTTT
V: TRBV27; J: TRBJ2-1; D: TRBD1; CDR3: CASSSSQGSSYNEQFF; DNA: TGTGCCAGCAGTTCCTCACAGGGGAGCTCCTACAATGAGCAGTTCTTC
V: TRBV6-5; J: TRBJ1-5; D: -; CDR3: CASSRLGGNQPQHF; DNA: TGTGCCAGCAGTCGACTCGGGGGGAATCAGCCCCAGCATTTT
V: TRBV6-6; J: TRBJ2-1; D: -; CDR3: CASSYSLNEQFF; DNA: TGTGCCAGCAGTTACTCTCTGAATGAGCAGTTCTTC
V: TRBV2; J: TRBJ1-1; D: -; CDR3: CASSQQGMNTEAFF; DNA: TGTGCCAGCAGCCAACAGGGCATGAACACTGAAGCTTTCTTT
V: TRBV10-3; J: TRBJ1-5; D: -; CDR3: CAIYGGGNQPQHF; DNA: TGTGCCATCTATGGAGGTGGCAATCAGCCCCAGCATTTT
V: TRBV6-1; J: TRBJ1-3; D: -; CDR3: CASNKGAGGNTIYF; DNA: TGTGCCAGCAATAAAGGGGCGGGAGGAAACACCATATATTTT